This record looks at one T cell receptor beta chain sequence and its context. Its antigen specificity is not known. Base qualities are not provided; no much larger clone lies one nucleotide away. The record originates from a study of T cells in narcolepsy (dated by TCRdb to 2017 to 2018). Some background on the complete study: The study enrolled patients with narcolepsy type 1 or type 2 (NT1, NT2) together with healthy control donors. The study used TCR Vbeta sequencing to track clonotypes in blood and CSF while looking for autoreactive T cells in narcolepsy patients that target self-antigens of hypocretin neurons (hypocretin, TRIB2).

The trim is 2 bases for V and 8 bases for J, with a gap of 11 bases between the germline ends. CDR1 SGHRS and CDR2 YFSETQ were looked up in the germline V gene. From the cysteine through the phenylalanine, the CDR3 covers 13 amino acids. Kept here is only the CDR3 DNA, which spans 39 bases and is read in frame from base 1. Here is what the overall study found, with its caveats: Numbers of sequenced blood memory CD4+ clonotypes were comparable, with averages of 38,000 to 40,000 in patients and approximately 33,000 in controls. No sequences matching autoreactive T cell clones were present in some of the blood memory CD4+ repertoires from patients and controls. Plots comparing CSF and blood CD4+ T cell clonotypes from the same patient highlighted HCRT-specific and TRIB2-specific autoreactive clonotypes. According to the report, autoreactive clonotypes were detected serially in the blood of the same patients and of different patients, but not in healthy controls.

For TCR Vbeta sequencing, memory CD4+ T cells were sorted ex vivo from the peripheral blood of both healthy controls and narcolepsy patients. Receptor libraries were prepared by the immunoSEQ multiplex PCR assay. Here the immuneACCESS table is served through TCRdb, limited to in-frame sequences with V and J called. Missing clones are a known gap in these copies; in checked studies unresolved V genes cover under half, and the rest lacks a known reason. This sample comprises about 40,000 clones, 70% to 85% of them detected only once. Together, the top ten hold around 1.6% of the sample. The chain is encoded by TRBV5-1 joined to TRBJ2-1; possibly the D gene is TRBD2, per 6 matching bases. What was sequenced was CD45RA- memory CD4+ T cells from PBMCs. The cell subset or site label corresponds to: memory T cells sorted ex vivo from peripheral blood. The source is a human donor with narcolepsy. The CDR3 protein sequence reads: CASSFGGSDEQFF. The sequence in DNA is TGCGCCAGCAGCTTCGGGGGTTCGGATGAGCAGTTCTTC.